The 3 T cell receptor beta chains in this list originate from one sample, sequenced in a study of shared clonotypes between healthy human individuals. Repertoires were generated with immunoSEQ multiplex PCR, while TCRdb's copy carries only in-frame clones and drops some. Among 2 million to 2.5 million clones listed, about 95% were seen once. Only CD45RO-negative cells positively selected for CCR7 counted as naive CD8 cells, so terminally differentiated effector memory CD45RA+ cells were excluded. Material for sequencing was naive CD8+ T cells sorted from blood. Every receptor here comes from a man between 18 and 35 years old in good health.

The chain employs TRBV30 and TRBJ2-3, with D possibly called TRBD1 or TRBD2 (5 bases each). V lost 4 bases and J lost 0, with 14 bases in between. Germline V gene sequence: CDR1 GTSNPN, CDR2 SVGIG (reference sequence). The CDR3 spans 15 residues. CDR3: CAWNTGTASTDTQYF. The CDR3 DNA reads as TGTGCCTGGAATACCGGGACGGCTAGCACAGATACGCAGTATTTT. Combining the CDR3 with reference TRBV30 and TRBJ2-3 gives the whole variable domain SQTIHQWPATLVQPVGSPLSLECTVEGTSNPNLYWYRQAAGRGLQLLFYSVGIGQISSEVPQNLSASRPQDRQFILSSKKLLLSDSGFYLCAWNTGTASTDTQYFGPGTRLTVL.

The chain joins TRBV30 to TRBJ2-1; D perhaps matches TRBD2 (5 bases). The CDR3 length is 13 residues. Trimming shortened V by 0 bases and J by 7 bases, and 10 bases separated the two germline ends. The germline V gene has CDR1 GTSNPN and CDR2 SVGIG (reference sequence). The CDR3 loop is CAWSVAEWNEQFF. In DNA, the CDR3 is TGTGCCTGGAGTGTAGCGGAGTGGAATGAGCAGTTCTTC.

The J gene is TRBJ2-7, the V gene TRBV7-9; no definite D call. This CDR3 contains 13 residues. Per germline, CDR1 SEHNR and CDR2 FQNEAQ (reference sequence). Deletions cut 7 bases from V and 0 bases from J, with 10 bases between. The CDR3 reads CASTTESSYEQYF. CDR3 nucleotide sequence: TGTGCCAGCACCACGGAGAGCTCCTACGAGCAGTACTTC.